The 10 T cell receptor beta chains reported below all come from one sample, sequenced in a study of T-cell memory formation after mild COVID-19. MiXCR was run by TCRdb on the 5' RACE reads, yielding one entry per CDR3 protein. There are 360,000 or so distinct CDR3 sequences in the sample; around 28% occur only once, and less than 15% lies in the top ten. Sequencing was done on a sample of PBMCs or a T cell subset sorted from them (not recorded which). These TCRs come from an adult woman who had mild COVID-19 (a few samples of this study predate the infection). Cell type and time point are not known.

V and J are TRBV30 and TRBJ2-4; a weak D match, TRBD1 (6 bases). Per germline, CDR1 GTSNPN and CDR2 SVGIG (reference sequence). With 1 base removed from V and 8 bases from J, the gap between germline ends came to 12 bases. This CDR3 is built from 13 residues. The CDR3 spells CAWSAGTIYIQYF. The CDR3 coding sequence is TGTGCCTGGAGTGCCGGGACAATCTACATTCAGTACTTC.

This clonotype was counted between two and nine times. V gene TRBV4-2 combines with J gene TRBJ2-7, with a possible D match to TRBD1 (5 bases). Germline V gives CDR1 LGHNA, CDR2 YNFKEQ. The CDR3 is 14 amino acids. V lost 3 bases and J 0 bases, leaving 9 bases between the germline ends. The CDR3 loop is CASSHRQSSYEQYF. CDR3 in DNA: TGTGCCAGCAGCCATCGACAGAGCTCCTACGAGCAGTACTTC.

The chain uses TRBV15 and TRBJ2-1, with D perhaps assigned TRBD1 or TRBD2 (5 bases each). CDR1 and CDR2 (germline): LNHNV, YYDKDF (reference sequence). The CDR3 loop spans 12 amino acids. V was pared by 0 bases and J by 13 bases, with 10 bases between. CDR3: CATSREGVTQFF. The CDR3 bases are TGTGCCACCAGCAGAGAGGGGGTTACACAGTTCTTC. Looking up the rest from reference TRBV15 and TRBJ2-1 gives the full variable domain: DAMVIQNPRYQVTQFGKPVTLSCSQTLNHNVMYWYQQKSSQAPKLLFHYYDKDFNNEADTPDNFQSRRPNTSFCFLDIRSPGLGDTAMYLCATSREGVTQFFGPGTRLTVL.

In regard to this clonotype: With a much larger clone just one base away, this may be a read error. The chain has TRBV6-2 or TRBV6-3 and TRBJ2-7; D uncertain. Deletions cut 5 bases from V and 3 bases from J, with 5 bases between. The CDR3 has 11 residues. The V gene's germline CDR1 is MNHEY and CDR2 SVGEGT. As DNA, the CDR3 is TGTGCCAGCAGTCACTACTACGAGCAGTACTTC. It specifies CASSHYYEQYF.

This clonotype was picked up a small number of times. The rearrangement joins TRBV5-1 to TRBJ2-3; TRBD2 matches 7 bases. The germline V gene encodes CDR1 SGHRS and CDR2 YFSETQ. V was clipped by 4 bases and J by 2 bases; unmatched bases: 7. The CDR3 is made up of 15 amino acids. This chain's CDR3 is CASSGGGPLTDTQYF. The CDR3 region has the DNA TGCGCCAGCAGCGGCGGGGGTCCCCTCACAGATACGCAGTATTTT.

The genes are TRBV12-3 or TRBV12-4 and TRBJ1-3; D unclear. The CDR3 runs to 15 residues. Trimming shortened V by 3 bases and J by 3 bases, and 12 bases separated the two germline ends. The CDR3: CASSLVRAGGNTIYF. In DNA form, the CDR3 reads TGTGCCAGCAGTTTGGTCCGGGCGGGTGGAAACACCATATATTTT.

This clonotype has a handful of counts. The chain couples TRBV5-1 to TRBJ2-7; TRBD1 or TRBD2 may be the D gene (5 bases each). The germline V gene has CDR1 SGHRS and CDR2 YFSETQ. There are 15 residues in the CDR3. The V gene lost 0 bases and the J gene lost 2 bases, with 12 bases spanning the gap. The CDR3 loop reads CASSLAGTSTYEQYF. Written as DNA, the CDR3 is TGCGCCAGCAGCTTGGCGGGGACCTCCACCTACGAGCAGTACTTC.

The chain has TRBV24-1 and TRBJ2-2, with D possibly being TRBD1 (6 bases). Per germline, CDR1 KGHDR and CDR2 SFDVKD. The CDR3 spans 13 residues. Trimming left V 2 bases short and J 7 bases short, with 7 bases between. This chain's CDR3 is CATSDSGVGELFF. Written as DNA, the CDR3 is TGTGCCACCAGTGATTCAGGGGTCGGGGAGCTGTTTTTT.

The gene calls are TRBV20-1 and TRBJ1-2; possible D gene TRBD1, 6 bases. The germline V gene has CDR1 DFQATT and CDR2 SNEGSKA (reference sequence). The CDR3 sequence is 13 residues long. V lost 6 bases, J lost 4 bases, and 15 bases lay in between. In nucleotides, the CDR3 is TGCAGTGCCTTGGGGGGGCAGCTCTATGGCTACACCTTC. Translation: CSALGGQLYGYTF.

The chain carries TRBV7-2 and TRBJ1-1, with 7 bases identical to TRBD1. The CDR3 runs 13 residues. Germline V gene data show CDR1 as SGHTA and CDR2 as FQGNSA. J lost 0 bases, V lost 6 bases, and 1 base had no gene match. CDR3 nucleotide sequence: TGTGCCAGCAGGGACAGGTTGAACACTGAAGCTTTCTTT. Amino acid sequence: CASRDRLNTEAFF. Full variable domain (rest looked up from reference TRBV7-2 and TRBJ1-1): GAGVSQSPSNKVTEKGKDVELRCDPISGHTALYWYRQSLGQGLEFLIYFQGNSAPDKSGLPSDRFSAERTGGSVSTLTIQRTQQEDSAVYLCASRDRLNTEAFFGQGTRLTVV.